Given below is one T cell receptor beta chain in context. Looked up from germline, CDR1 is SGHKS and CDR2 is YYEKEE (reference sequence). The CDR3 runs to 15 residues. This sample was included in a study of T cells expressing NK-cell markers. TCRdb re-called the 5' RACE reads and gives one entry per CDR3 protein, without DNA. The repertoire shows 300,000 to 450,000 distinct CDR3 sequences; the top ten hold roughly 5.2%. Sequenced sample: blood T cells: a sorted CD56 or NKG2C T cell subset, CD4+ or CD8+ T cells, or bulk PBMC T cells (not recorded which). The chain carries TRBV5-5 and TRBJ2-3; TCRdb selects TRBD1, and the lack of DNA leaves this call unchecked. This receptor was obtained from a man aged 18-70 years in good health. The CDR3 sequence is CASSLGGTGADTQYF.